This T cell receptor beta chain was identified during a study of Ad26.COV2.S vaccination and SARS-CoV-2 variants (dated by TCRdb to about 2021). With respect to the entire study: Donors in the vaccine arm were drawn from COV1001, a multicentre, randomized, double-blind, placebo-controlled phase I-IIa trial testing Ad26.COV2.S in healthy adults. TCRbeta repertoire sequencing was used to assess the specificity and breadth of SARS-CoV-2-reactive T cell receptors after Ad26.COV2.S vaccination. The TCR-sequenced set comprised roughly 30 samples: roughly 19 Ad26.COV2.S vaccine recipients, 5 placebo recipients and 8 SARS-CoV-2 convalescent individuals. Ad26.COV2.S was administered intramuscularly at 5 x 10^10 or 1 x 10^11 viral particles, either as a single shot or as two shots given 56 days apart. Blinding of investigators to trial group allocation was maintained during experiments and outcome assessment. Trial participants were randomized into five groups of five, in which low-dose or high-dose Ad26.COV2.S was given once or twice, or placebo was given on both occasions.

V loses 2 bases of germline sequence and J loses 6 bases, and the interval between the two ends is 12 bases. The germline V gene provides CDR1 SGHVS and CDR2 FQNEAQ. The CDR3 goes from the cysteine to the phenylalanine over 14 residues. Only CDR3 DNA remains: 42 bases, in frame from the first base. The immunoSEQ Assay was used to sequence TCRbeta CDR3 regions. After extraction, genomic DNA underwent amplification by bias-controlled multiplex PCR, followed by high-throughput sequencing. The paper's processing steps were these. To quantify the absolute abundance of every unique TCRbeta CDR3 region, sequences were collapsed and filtered. T cell fraction was estimated by normalization of TCRbeta template counts to usable DNA, with usable DNA being measured through amplification of reference genes present in all nucleated cells. Repertoire TCRs were annotated as SARS-CoV-2-specific when V gene, CDR3 amino acid sequence and J gene were exactly matched to a known reactive TCR set. The reference SARS-CoV-2 TCR set was obtained from MIRA and was filtered for enrichment in COVID-19-positive ImmuneCODE repertoires, whereby public or cross-reactive TCRs were removed. Using the MIRA antigens, annotated TCRs were further analysed by specific ORF or by position within an ORF. Breadth was defined as annotated unique rearrangements over total unique productive rearrangements; depth was the summed frequency of those rearrangements. Group comparisons of TCR breadth used two-sided Wilcoxon rank-sum tests. TCRdb's version of the immuneACCESS table is confined to in-frame rearrangements and falls short of the full clone set. An unresolved V gene accounts for under half of the shortfall where checked; the remainder is of unknown origin. Clonal size and the V and J genes are those of that table, whereas D and trimming came from the DNA. The sample contains 350,000 to 500,000 clones, approximately 89% of them found a single time. The ten largest clones capture about 2.7% of the sample.

Details on this clone: What this receptor recognizes is not known. No qualities accompany the bases; no much larger clone lies one base away.

Overall study outcomes, separate from this receptor: Vaccine and placebo recipients had comparable non-spike TCR breadth, which fits with the vaccine containing only spike. The study was not powered to compare responses between vaccine doses or regimens. After vaccination, substantial breadth of spike-specific CD8+ and CD4+ T cell responses was reported. The authors noted that the TCR breadth and depth analyses may have underestimated total T cell responses. Spike-specific TCR breadth was higher in Ad26.COV2.S recipients than in placebo recipients (P = 0.0014).

The sample's treatment or condition label is to be understood as: 19 received Ad26.COV2.S at low or high dose, single or two shots; roughly five received placebo; per-sample allocation not given. For vaccine and placebo recipients, the sequenced repertoires came from samples collected on day 63 after the first injection. In Cohort 1b, 25 or so adults aged 18-55 years were enrolled at a single site in Boston, USA, between 29 July and 7 August 2020. Ad26.COV2.S consisted of a replication-incompetent adenovirus type 26 vector by which a prefusion-stabilized SARS-CoV-2 spike protein from the original Wuhan strain was expressed.

The sequence links TRBV7-8 to TRBJ2-3, with the D gene not confidently named. This specimen consisted of peripheral blood, obtained in a trial of Ad26.COV2.S vaccine versus placebo. The TCR originated in a person between 18 and 60 years old who received the Ad26.COV2.S COVID-19 vaccine or a placebo. The DNA sequence reads TGTGCCAGCAGCTTATCGGCTGTCCCGGATACGCAGTATTTT. Its amino acids are CASSLSAVPDTQYF.